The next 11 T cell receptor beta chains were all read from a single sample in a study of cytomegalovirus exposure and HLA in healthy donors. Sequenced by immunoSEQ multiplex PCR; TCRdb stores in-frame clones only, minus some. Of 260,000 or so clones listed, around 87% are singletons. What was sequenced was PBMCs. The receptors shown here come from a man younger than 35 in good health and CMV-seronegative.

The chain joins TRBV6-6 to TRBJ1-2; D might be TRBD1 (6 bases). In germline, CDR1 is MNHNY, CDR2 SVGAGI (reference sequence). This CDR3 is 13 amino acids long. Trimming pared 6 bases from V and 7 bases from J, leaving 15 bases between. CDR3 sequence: CASRTGTIGGYTF. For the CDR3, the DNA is TGTGCCAGCAGGACCGGGACAATAGGTGGCTACACCTTC.

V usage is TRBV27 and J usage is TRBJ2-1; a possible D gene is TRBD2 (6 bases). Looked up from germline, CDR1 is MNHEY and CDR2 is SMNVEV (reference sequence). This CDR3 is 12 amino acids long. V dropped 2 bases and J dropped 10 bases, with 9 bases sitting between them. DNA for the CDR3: TGTGCCAGCAGTTTACCGGGGGACGAGCAGTTCTTC. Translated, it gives CASSLPGDEQFF.

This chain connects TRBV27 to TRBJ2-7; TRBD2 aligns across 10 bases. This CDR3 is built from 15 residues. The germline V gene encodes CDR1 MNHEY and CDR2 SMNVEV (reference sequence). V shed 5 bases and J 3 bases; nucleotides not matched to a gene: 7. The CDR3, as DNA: TGTGCCAGCAGTCTGAGCGGGAGGGGTGACTACGAGCAGTACTTC. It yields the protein CASSLSGRGDYEQYF.

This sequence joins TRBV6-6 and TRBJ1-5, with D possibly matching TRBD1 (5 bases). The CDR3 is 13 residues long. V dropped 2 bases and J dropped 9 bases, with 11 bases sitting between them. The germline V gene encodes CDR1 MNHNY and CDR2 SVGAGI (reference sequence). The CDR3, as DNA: TGTGCCAGCAGTTACGGGGCGTCACTGCCCCAGCATTTT. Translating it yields CASSYGASLPQHF.

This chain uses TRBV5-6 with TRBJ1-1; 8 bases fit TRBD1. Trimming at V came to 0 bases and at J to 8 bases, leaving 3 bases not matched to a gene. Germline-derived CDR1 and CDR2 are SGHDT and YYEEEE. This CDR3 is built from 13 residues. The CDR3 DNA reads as TGTGCCAGCAGCTTGGCAAACAGGGGGGAAGCTTTCTTT. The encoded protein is CASSLANRGEAFF.

The CDR3 region is CASSYGNTGELFF. In nucleotides, the CDR3 is TGCGCCAGCAGCTATGGCAACACCGGGGAGCTGTTTTTT. V and J are TRBV4-1 and TRBJ2-2, with no clear D. The CDR3 runs 13 residues. Germline CDR1 MGHRA, CDR2 YSYEKL. Between the trimmed V and J ends, which lost 5 bases and 2 bases, there was a span of 6 bases.

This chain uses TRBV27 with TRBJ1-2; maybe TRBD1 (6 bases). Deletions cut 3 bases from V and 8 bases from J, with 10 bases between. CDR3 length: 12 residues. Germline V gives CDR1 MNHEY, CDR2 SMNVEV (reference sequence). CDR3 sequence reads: CASSLAGDGYTF. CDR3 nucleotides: TGTGCCAGCAGTTTGGCAGGGGACGGCTACACCTTC.

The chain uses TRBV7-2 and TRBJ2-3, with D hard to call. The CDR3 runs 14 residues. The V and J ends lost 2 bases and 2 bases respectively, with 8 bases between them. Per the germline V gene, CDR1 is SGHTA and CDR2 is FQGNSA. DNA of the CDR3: TGTGCCAGCAGCTTATGGGCTGACACAGATACGCAGTATTTT. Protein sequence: CASSLWADTDTQYF.

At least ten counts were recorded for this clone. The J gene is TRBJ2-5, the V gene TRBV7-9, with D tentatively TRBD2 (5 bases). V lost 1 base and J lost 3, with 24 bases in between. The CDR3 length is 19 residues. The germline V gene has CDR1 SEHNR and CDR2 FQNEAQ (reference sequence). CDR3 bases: TGTGCCAGCAGCTTAGTTCTTGAGGCGGGCTCCTACCCGGAAGAGACCCAGTACTTC. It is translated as CASSLVLEAGSYPEETQYF.

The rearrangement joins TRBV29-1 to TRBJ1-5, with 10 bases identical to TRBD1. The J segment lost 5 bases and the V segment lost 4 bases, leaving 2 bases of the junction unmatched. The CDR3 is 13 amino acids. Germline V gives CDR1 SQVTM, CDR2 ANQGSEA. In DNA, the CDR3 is TGCAGCGTTGTAGGGACAGGGGATCAGCCCCAGCATTTT. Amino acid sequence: CSVVGTGDQPQHF.

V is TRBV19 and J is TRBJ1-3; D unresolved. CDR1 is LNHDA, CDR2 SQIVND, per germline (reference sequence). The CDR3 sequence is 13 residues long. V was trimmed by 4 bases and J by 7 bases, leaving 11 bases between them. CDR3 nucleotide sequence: TGTGCCAGTAGTACGACCTCCGGGAACACCATATATTTT. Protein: CASSTTSGNTIYF.